The sequence of this TCR beta chain was determined in a study of beta chain features in type 1 diabetes. Study at large: The examined sorted cells totaled approximately 110 million across samples. Broader study findings: All four CD4+ subsets of Type 1 diabetes patients contained TCRB CDR3s that were moderately but significantly shorter.

This CDR3 is built from 10 residues. Germline-derived CDR1 and CDR2 are SQVTM and ANQGSEA. With 5 bases removed from V and 5 bases from J, the gap between germline ends came to 6 bases. This clone turned up a few times. Its antigen remains unknown. This same CDR3 is encoded by further DNA sequences in the sample. The study reverse transcribed the entire isolated RNA, so it sequenced expressed TCRB transcripts. The data were produced by immunoSEQ multiplex PCR, yet TCRdb's version contains in-frame clones alone and is incomplete. The table has more than 250,000 clones, approximately 20% seen once. The receptor was derived from a woman in her thirties or forties with type 1 diabetes. V is TRBV29-1 and J is TRBJ1-1; no firm D call. Specimen: naive CD4+ T cells from blood. The CDR3 here is CSVRRTEAFF. Written as DNA, the CDR3 is TGCAGCGTTAGGCGGACTGAAGCTTTCTTT.